This T cell receptor (beta chain) was sequenced in a study of response to subunit inactivated influenza vaccine (dated by TCRdb to about 2018). About the investigation overall: Deep quantitative profiling of the T cell receptor repertoire was used in the study to follow responses to a trivalent subunit inactivated influenza vaccine. The research as a whole found: The authors suggested that each seasonal influenza vaccination may recruit only a limited number of new T cells.

The CDR3 starts with the cysteine, ends with the phenylalanine, and has 15 residues. CDR3 DNA is the only sequence kept; it has 45 bases, read in frame from the first base. CDR1 and CDR2 are read off the germline V gene as SGHTA and FQGNSA. V is reduced by 3 bases and J by 7 bases, leaving a spacing of 18 bases between them. The library was made by RT-PCR. The run used an Illumina HiSeq 2500. TCRdb reran the public reads through fastp at Q25 and MiXCR, keeping productive beta chains. Rows matching on CDR3 protein sequence are summarized as one entry with the most common DNA and genes. A total of 710,000 or so distinct CDR3 sequences appear in this sample, 15% to 19% of them only once. Roughly 11% of the sample is in the top ten clones. There are a few counts of this clonotype. Its specific antigen is unknown. The record has no base qualities; no much larger clone is one base away.

The sequences come from PBMCs from blood, collected 11 to 12 days after vaccination. The chain employs TRBV7-2 and TRBJ1-2; perhaps TRBD1 is the D gene, with 5 bases matching. The clonotype comes from a man aged 50 to 60 who received an inactivated influenza vaccine. Donor details come from another sample of the same person, matched by shared clones. The DNA sequence is TGTGCCAGCAGCTTGTATGGCCGGACACCAGGTGGCTACACCTTC. This yields the protein CASSLYGRTPGGYTF.